Presented here are 4 T cell receptor beta chains from one specimen sequenced in a study of monozygotic twins with inflammatory bowel disease. With the 5' RACE reads reprocessed, TCRdb shows one record per CDR3 protein and no DNA. The repertoire table contains a few hundred thousand distinct CDR3 sequences. What was sequenced was blood. These receptors all stem from a human donor with ulcerative colitis or Crohn's disease, or a healthy co-twin of an affected twin (not recorded which).

The rearrangement joins TRBV7-2 to TRBJ2-7; lacking DNA, the TRBD1 call made by TCRdb goes unchecked. From germline, CDR1 is SGHTA and CDR2 FQGNSA. This CDR3 spans 15 amino acids. CDR3 loop: CASSPGQGRAYEQYF.

The rearrangement joins TRBV20-1 to TRBJ2-5; the TCRdb call, TRBD2, lacks DNA for checking. Germline lookup yields CDR1 DFQATT and CDR2 SNEGSKA (reference sequence). CDR3 length: 16 residues. The CDR3 sequence: CSARDLPSGRIETQYF.

The chain has TRBV7-9 and TRBJ2-5. CDR3 length: 14 amino acids. The V gene's germline CDR1 is SEHNR and CDR2 FQNEAQ (reference sequence). CDR3 amino acids: CASSFYDVQETQYF.

The V and J genes are TRBV7-2 and TRBJ2-7. The CDR3 runs to 13 residues. Germline V gene sequence: CDR1 SGHTA, CDR2 FQGNSA. The CDR3 region is CASSETYSYEQYF. Using reference TRBV7-2 and TRBJ2-7 for the parts outside the CDR3, the full variable domain is GAGVSQSPSNKVTEKGKDVELRCDPISGHTALYWYRQSLGQGLEFLIYFQGNSAPDKSGLPSDRFSAERTGGSVSTLTIQRTQQEDSAVYLCASSETYSYEQYFGPGTRLTVT.